This T cell receptor beta chain was sequenced for a study of cytomegalovirus exposure and HLA in healthy donors. The CDR3 totals 15 residues. CDR1 and CDR2 from the germline V gene are MGHRA and YSYEKL. Trimming shortened V by 1 base and J by 4 bases, and 11 bases separated the two germline ends. Primers included in the PCR were 60 Vbeta and 13 Jbeta primers. Produced via immunoSEQ multiplex PCR; TCRdb's table is partial and in-frame only. The sample carries about 130,000 clones, less than 85% recorded once. This TCR derives from a man younger than 45 in good health and CMV-seronegative. Sequencing was performed on PBMCs. V gene TRBV4-1 combines with J gene TRBJ2-1, with a possible D match to TRBD2 (5 bases). The DNA for the CDR3 is TGCGCCAGCAGCCAAGTGACGGGAACATACAATGAGCAGTTCTTC. Its protein product is CASSQVTGTYNEQFF.